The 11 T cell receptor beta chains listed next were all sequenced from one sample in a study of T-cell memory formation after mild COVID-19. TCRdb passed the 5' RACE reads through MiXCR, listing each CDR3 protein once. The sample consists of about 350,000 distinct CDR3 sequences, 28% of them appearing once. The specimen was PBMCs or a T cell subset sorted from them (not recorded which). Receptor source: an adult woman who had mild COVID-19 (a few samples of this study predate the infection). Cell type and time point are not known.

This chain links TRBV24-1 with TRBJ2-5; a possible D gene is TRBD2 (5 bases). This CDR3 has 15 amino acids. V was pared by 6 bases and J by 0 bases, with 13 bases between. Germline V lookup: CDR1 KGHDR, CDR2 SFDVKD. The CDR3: CATSPGGWDQETQYF. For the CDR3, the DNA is TGTGCCACCAGTCCCGGAGGTTGGGACCAAGAGACCCAGTACTTC.

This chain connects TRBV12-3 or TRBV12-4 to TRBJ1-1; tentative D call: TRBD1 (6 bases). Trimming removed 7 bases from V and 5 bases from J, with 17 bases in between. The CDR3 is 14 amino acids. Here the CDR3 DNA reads TGTGCCAGCACCGTAGCGGGGGGCGGAACTGAAGCTTTCTTT. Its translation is CASTVAGGGTEAFF.

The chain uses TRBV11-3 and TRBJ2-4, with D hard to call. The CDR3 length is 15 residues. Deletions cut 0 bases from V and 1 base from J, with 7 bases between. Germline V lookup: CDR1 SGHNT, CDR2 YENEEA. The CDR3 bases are TGTGCCAGCAGCTTAGACAATCTGGCCAAAAACATTCAGTACTTC. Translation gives CASSLDNLAKNIQYF.

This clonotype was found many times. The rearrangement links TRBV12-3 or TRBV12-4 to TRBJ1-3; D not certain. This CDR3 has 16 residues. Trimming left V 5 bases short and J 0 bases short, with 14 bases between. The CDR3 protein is CASSPPGRVSGNTIYF. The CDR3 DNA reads TGTGCCAGCAGTCCACCCGGCCGGGTCTCTGGAAACACCATATATTTT.

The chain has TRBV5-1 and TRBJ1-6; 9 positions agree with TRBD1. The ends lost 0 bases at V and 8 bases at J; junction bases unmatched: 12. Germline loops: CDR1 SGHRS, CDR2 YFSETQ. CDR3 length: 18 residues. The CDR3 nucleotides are TGCGCCAGCAGCTTGGCCCGACAGGGGGGCGGGCAGTATTCACCCCTCCACTTT. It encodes CASSLARQGGGQYSPLHF.

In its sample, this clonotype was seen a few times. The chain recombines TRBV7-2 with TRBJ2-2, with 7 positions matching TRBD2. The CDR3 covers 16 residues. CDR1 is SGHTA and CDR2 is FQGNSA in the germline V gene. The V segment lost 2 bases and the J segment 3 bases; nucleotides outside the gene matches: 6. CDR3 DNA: TGTGCCAGCAGCTTAAGTGCGGGAGTGTACACCGGGGAGCTGTTTTTT. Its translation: CASSLSAGVYTGELFF.

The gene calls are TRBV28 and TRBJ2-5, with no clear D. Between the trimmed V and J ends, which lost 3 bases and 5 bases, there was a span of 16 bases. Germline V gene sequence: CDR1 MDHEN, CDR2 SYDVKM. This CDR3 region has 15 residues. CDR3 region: CASSFGSGVEETQYF. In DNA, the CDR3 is TGTGCCAGCAGTTTTGGTTCAGGAGTTGAGGAGACCCAGTACTTC.

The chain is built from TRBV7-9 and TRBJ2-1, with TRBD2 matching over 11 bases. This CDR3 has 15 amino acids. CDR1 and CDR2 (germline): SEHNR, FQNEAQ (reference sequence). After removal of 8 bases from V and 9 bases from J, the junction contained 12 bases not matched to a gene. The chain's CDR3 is CASRSVAGGLGEQFF. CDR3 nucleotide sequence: TGTGCCAGCCGCTCCGTAGCGGGAGGGTTGGGTGAGCAGTTCTTC.

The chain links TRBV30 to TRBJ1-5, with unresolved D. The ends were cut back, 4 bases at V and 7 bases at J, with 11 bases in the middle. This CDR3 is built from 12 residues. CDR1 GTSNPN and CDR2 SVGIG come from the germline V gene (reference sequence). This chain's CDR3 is CAWIVSFQPQHF. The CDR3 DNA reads TGTGCCTGGATTGTGTCTTTCCAGCCCCAGCATTTT.

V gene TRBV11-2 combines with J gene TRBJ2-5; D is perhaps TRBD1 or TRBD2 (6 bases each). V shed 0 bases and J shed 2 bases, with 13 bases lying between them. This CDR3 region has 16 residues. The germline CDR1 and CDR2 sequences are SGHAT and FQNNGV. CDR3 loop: CASSLDGGGLQETQYF. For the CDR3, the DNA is TGTGCCAGCAGCTTAGACGGGGGCGGGCTACAAGAGACCCAGTACTTC.

The CDR3 sequence: CAISESIRTSGRVGYEQYF. CDR3 DNA: TGTGCCATCAGTGAGTCAATCCGGACTAGCGGGAGGGTCGGTTACGAGCAGTACTTC. The J gene is TRBJ2-7, the V gene TRBV10-3; 15 nucleotides align to TRBD2. The V and J ends lost 0 bases and 4 bases, in that order; junction bases with no gene match: 10. Germline-derived CDR1 and CDR2 are ENHRY and SYGVKD. This CDR3 region has 19 residues.